This T cell receptor (beta chain) stems from a study of molecular identifiers for immune sequencing clone quantification. Previously published methods and listed TCR primers were used for the bulk TCR libraries. TCRdb itself ran the PCR reads through MiXCR, one entry per CDR3 protein. The sample holds roughly 50,000 distinct CDR3 sequences, approximately 25% seen once. This clonotype occurred many times. The CDR3 has 13 amino acids. J was trimmed by 5 bases and V by 4 bases; bases with no gene match: 2. Germline CDR1 is SGDLS and CDR2 is YYNGEE. Naive CD8 sequencing libraries were generated from roughly 20,000 to 1,000,000 sorted cells, with 10%, 30% or 50% RNA as input.

V is TRBV9 and J is TRBJ2-2, with 7 bases matching TRBD1. The sequenced sample consisted of naive CD8+ T cells from blood, with Jurkat cell RNA spiked in. This sample's subset: FACS-sorted CD8+CD4-CCR7+CD45RA+ naive T cells. This TCR came from a human donor in good health. Some libraries in this study had Jurkat cell RNA spiked in. This CDR3 reads CASSSQGTGELFF. CDR3 nucleotides: TGTGCCAGCAGCTCACAGGGGACCGGGGAGCTGTTTTTT.